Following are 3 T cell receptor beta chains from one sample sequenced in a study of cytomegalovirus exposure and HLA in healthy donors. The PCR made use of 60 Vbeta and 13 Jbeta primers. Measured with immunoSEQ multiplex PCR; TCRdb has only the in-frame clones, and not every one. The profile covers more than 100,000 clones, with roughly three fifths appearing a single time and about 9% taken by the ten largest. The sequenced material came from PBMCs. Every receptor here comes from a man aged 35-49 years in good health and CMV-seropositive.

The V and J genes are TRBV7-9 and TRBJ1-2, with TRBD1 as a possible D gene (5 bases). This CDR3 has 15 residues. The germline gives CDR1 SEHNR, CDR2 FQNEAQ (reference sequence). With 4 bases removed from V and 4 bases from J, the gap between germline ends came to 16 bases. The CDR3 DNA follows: TGTGCCAGCAGCTGGCGCGGGGCAGACCTCTATGGCTACACCTTC. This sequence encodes CASSWRGADLYGYTF.

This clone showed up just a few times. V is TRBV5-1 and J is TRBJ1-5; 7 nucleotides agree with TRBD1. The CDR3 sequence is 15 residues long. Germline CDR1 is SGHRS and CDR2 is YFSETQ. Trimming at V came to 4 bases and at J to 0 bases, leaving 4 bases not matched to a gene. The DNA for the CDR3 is TGCGCCAGCAGCCTGACAGGGAATAGCAATCAGCCCCAGCATTTT. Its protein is CASSLTGNSNQPQHF.

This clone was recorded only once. CDR3 region: CASRGQAGELFF. CDR3 coding DNA: TGTGCCAGCAGGGGGCAAGCCGGGGAGCTGTTTTTT. The chain combines TRBV28 with TRBJ2-2, with a weak D call TRBD1 (5 bases). Between the trimmed V and J ends, which lost 6 bases and 6 bases, there was a span of 8 bases. Germline-derived CDR1 and CDR2 are MDHEN and SYDVKM. CDR3 length: 12 residues.